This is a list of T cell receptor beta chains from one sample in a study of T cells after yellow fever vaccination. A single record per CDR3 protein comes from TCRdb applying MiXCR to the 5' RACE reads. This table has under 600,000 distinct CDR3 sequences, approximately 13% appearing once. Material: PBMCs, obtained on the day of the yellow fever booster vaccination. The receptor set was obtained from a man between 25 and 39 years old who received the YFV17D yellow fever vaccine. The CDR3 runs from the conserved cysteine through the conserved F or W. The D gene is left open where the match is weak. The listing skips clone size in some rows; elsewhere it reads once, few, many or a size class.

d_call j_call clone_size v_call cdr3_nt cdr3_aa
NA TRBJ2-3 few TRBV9 TGTGCCAGCAGCGTTTCTGAGCCTGGGTCAGATACGCAGTATTTT CASSVSEPGSDTQYF
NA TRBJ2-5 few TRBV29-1 TGCAGCGTTTCCATTACTGGGCGGGAGACCCAGTACTTC CSVSITGRETQYF
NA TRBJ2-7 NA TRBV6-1 TGTGCCAGCCTTGGGGACCAGTCTATGAGGGGTAGCGAGCAGTACTTC CASLGDQSMRGSEQYF
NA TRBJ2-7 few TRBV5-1 TGCGCCAGCAGCTTAGATAACCCAGGCGAGCAGTACTTC CASSLDNPGEQYF
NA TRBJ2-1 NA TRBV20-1 TGCAGTGCTAGAGATCAGCTTAGAGAGTTCTTC CSARDQLREFF
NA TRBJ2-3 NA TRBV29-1 TGCAGCGCTGACCCAGCCCTAGAGAGTACGCAGTATTTT CSADPALESTQYF
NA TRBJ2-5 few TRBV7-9 TGTGCCAGCAGCCCAGAATTCGGGAACCAAGAGACCCAGTACTTC CASSPEFGNQETQYF
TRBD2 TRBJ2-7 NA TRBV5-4 TGTGCCAGCGGAACTACTAGCGGTCCGTACGAGCAGTACTTC CASGTTSGPYEQYF
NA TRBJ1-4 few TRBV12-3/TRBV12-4 TGTGCCAGCAGTTTGATTATGGGGGCGCGGGAAAAACTGTTTTTT CASSLIMGAREKLFF
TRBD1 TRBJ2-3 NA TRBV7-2 TGTGCCAGCAGCGAAGGACAGGAAACAGATACGCAGTATTTT CASSEGQETDTQYF
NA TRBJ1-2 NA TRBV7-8 TGTGCCAGCAGCCGCCCTGGGGAAGGAATGAGAGGCTACACCTTC CASSRPGEGMRGYTF
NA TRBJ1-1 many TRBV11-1 TGTGCCAGCAGCCGGGGATCGGCAGGGCGCATGAACACTGAAGCTTTCTTT CASSRGSAGRMNTEAFF
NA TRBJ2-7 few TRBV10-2 TGCGCCAGCAGCCAGTATCAGGGGGGCTCCTACGAGCAGTACTTC CASSQYQGGSYEQYF
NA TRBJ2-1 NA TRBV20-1 TGCAGTGCTAGAGTCAGGTCGAGCTCCTACAATGAGCAGTTCTTC CSARVRSSSYNEQFF
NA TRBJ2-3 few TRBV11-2 TGTGCCAGCAGCGTAGTCCGCGGAGGGTCAGATACGCAGTATTTT CASSVVRGGSDTQYF
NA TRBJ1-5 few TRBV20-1 TGCAGTGCAACACAGAGCAGCAATCAGCCCCAGCATTTT CSATQSSNQPQHF
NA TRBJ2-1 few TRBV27 TGTGCCAGCAGGGTGGGCAGGGTGAAGTTCTTC CASRVGRVKFF
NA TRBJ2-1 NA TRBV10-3 TGTGCCATCAGTTTTGTGGTAGGGGATGAGCAGTTCTTC CAISFVVGDEQFF
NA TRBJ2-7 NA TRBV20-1 TGCAGTGGCTGGGACCACAGCTCCTACGAGCAGTACTTC CSGWDHSSYEQYF
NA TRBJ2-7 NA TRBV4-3 TGCGCCAGCAGCCAAGATCCCAGGTCGGGAGCTGGGTACGAGCAGTACTTC CASSQDPRSGAGYEQYF
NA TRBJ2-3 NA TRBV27 TGTGCCAGCAGTCATACAAGGGGTGTCCAGGTTAGAACAGATACGCAGTATTTT CASSHTRGVQVRTDTQYF
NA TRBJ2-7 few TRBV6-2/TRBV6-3 TGTGCCAGCCCAGCTGGGAACCCCTCCTACGAGCAGTACTTC CASPAGNPSYEQYF
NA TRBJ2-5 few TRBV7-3 TGTGCCAGCGGGGTCAGAAACTACGGGACCCAGTACTTC CASGVRNYGTQYF
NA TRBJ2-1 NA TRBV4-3 TGCGCCAGCAGCCAAGAAAGGTCGGTGGGGCAGTTCTTC CASSQERSVGQFF
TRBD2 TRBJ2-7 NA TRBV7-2 TGTGCCAGCAGCTCACCGGGACTAGTCCCGAACGAGCAGTACTTC CASSSPGLVPNEQYF
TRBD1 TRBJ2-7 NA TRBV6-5 TGTGCCAGCAGTTCGCCGGGACAGGGGTCCCTCGAGCAGTACTTC CASSSPGQGSLEQYF
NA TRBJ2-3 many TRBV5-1 TGCGCCAGCAGCTTCAGACCGACAGGCAACGCAGATACGCAGTATTTT CASSFRPTGNADTQYF
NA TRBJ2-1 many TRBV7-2 TGTGCCAGCAGCCTCGGCGGCTCCTACAATGAGCAGTTCTTC CASSLGGSYNEQFF
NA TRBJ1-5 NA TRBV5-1 TGCGCCAGCAGCCCCCTGGGGGATCGCAATCAGCCCCAGCATTTT CASSPLGDRNQPQHF
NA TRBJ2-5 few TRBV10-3 TGTGCCACCCGGAAAGACCAAGAGACCCAGTACTTC CATRKDQETQYF
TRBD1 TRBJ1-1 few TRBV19 TGTGCCAGTACCCTGGGACAGACAAACACTGAAGCTTTCTTT CASTLGQTNTEAFF
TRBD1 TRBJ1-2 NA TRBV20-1 TGCAGTGCTAGAGAGACAGGGGGCGCTGGCTACACCTTC CSARETGGAGYTF
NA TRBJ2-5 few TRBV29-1 TGCAGCGTTGGCCCCCAGGCCGGGGGAGCTATGGAGACCCAGTACTTC CSVGPQAGGAMETQYF
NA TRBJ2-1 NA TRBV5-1 TGCGCCAGCAGGGGAGACAAAAAATCCTCCTACAATGAGCAGTTCTTC CASRGDKKSSYNEQFF
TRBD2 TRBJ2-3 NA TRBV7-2 TGTGCCAGCACGATAGCGGGATACACAGATACGCAGTATTTT CASTIAGYTDTQYF
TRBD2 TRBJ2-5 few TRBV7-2 TGTGCCAGCAGCCCTGTATCTAGCGGCCAAGAGACCCAGTACTTC CASSPVSSGQETQYF
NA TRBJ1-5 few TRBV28 TGTGCCAGCAGTTTTCTAGAGGGAGAAAAGCCCCAGCATTTT CASSFLEGEKPQHF